A selection of T cell receptor beta chains follows, all from one sample in a study of beta chain features in type 1 diabetes. Assay used: immunoSEQ multiplex PCR; TCRdb lists only in-frame clones, some missing. The table shows over 500,000 clones, with around 15% occurring only once. Sequenced material: naive CD4+ T cells from blood. Receptor source: a man aged 18-30 years in good health. The CDR3 runs from the conserved cysteine through the conserved F or W. The order of the fields is J gene, D gene, clone size, V gene, CDR3 protein, CDR3 DNA. A D gene is named only where the DNA matches it firmly. A row's size may be missing; if present it is once, few, many or a size class.

TRBJ2-3 TRBD2 NA TRBV18 CASSPQVSGSINTQYF TGTGCCAGCTCACCACAAGTGAGCGGGAGTATCAATACGCAGTATTTT
TRBJ2-2 TRBD1 few TRBV2 CASSTQGVPGELFF TGTGCCAGCAGTACTCAGGGGGTCCCCGGGGAGCTGTTTTTT
TRBJ2-5 TRBD2 few TRBV7-2 CASSLQTSGVSQYF TGTGCCAGCAGCCTCCAGACTAGCGGGGTGTCCCAGTACTTC
TRBJ1-5 NA few TRBV4-2 CASSQDGAHSNQPQHF TGTGCCAGCAGCCAAGATGGTGCTCATAGCAATCAGCCCCAGCATTTT
TRBJ1-4 NA NA TRBV7-2 CASSLVLRDEKLFF TGTGCCAGCAGCTTAGTACTCCGGGATGAAAAACTGTTTTTT
TRBJ1-1 NA few TRBV7-3 CASSLSKGGEAFF TGTGCCAGCAGCTTATCCAAAGGGGGAGAAGCTTTCTTT
TRBJ2-1 TRBD1 NA TRBV11-1 CASRQAGTGVRNEQFF TGTGCCAGCAGGCAAGCCGGGACAGGGGTTCGCAATGAGCAGTTCTTC
TRBJ2-7 NA NA TRBV10-3 CAIKGELYEQYF TGTGCCATCAAGGGGGAACTCTACGAGCAGTACTTC
TRBJ2-3 NA NA TRBV11-3 CASSPGWRESDTQYF TGTGCCAGCAGCCCAGGTTGGAGGGAGTCAGATACGCAGTATTTT
TRBJ2-7 TRBD2 few TRBV5-1 CASSPRGGEQYF TGCGCCAGCAGCCCCCGGGGGGGCGAGCAGTACTTC
TRBJ2-7 TRBD2 NA TRBV7-9 CASSGRTSGRYEQYF TGTGCCAGCAGCGGTCGGACTAGCGGGAGATACGAGCAGTACTTC
TRBJ2-7 NA NA TRBV28 CASSLGGGEQYF TGTGCCAGCAGTTTAGGGGGTGGTGAGCAGTACTTC
TRBJ2-1 TRBD2 NA TRBV19 CASSSSGRQLGPYNEQFF TGTGCCAGTAGTAGTAGCGGGAGACAGCTGGGGCCCTACAATGAGCAGTTCTTC
TRBJ2-7 TRBD1 NA TRBV6-5 CASGTHGTGLEEQYF TGTGCCAGCGGGACGCATGGGACAGGCCTGGAAGAGCAGTACTTC
TRBJ1-6 NA few TRBV2 CASSEGKRRGSPLHF TGTGCCAGCAGTGAAGGGAAGAGACGGGGATCACCCCTCCACTTT
TRBJ2-3 NA NA TRBV5-1 CASSLDGGTQYF TGCGCCAGCAGCTTGGATGGGGGCACGCAGTATTTT
TRBJ2-4 NA few TRBV7-2 CASSLTDGGSSIAKNIQYF TGTGCCAGCAGCTTAACCGACGGGGGATCCTCTATAGCCAAAAACATTCAGTACTTC
TRBJ2-6 NA few TRBV14 CASSRRTVGANVLTF TGTGCCAGCAGCCGGAGGACGGTAGGGGCCAACGTCCTGACTTTC
TRBJ2-5 TRBD1 NA TRBV18 CASSPRGTGAPKPGTQYF TGTGCCAGCTCACCACGTGGGACAGGGGCTCCAAAGCCAGGGACCCAGTACTTC
TRBJ2-7 TRBD1 few TRBV7-2 CASTLGQGAYEQYF TGTGCCAGCACCCTTGGACAGGGTGCTTACGAGCAGTACTTC
TRBJ2-6 NA once TRBV5-1 CASSLSLGTLSGANVLTF TGCGCCAGCAGCTTGAGTCTGGGAACCCTCTCTGGGGCCAACGTCCTGACTTTC
TRBJ1-1 NA NA TRBV9 CASSVDPRGNTEAFF TGTGCCAGCAGCGTAGACCCTCGGGGGAACACTGAAGCTTTCTTT
TRBJ2-5 TRBD1 NA TRBV5-1 CASSLVGQIQETQYF TGCGCCAGCAGCTTGGTGGGACAGATCCAAGAGACCCAGTACTTC
TRBJ2-5 NA NA TRBV2 CASSPRQETQYF TGTGCCAGCAGTCCACGCCAAGAGACCCAGTACTTC
TRBJ2-1 NA NA TRBV7-7 CASSLDGVVHEQFF TGTGCTAGCAGCTTAGACGGGGTCGTGCATGAGCAGTTCTTC